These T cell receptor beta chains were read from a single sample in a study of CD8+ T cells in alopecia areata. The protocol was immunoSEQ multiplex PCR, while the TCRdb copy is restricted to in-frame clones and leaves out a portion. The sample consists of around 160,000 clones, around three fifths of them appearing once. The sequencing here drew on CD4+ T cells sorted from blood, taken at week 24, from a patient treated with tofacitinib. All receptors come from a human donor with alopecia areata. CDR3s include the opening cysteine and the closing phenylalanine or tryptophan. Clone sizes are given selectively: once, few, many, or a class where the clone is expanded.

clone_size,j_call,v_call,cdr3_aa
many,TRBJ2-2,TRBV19,CATTKGARAGELFF
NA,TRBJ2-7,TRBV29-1,CSVVYPGRYEQYF
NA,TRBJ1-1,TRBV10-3,CAISESVVASTEAFF
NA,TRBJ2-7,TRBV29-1,CSVATGYYEQYF
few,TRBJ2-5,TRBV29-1,CSVVDPRVLQETQYF
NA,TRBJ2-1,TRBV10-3,CAISDLTRSRIYNEQFF
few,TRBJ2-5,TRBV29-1,CSVGQVLQETQYF
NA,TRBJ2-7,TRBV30,CAWKTSYEQYF
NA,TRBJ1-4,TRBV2,CASSGQRGATNEKLFF
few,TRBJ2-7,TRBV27,CASSPTRNRDSYEQYF
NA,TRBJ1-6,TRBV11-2,CASSLARGGRGSPLHF
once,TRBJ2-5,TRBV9,CASSVGSAGETQYF
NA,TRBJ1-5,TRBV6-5,CASSADGNQPQHF
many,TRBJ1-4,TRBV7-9,CASSPGDEKLFF
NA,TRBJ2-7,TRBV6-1,CASSEGPTEQYF
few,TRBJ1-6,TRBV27,CASRFTGTYNSPLHF
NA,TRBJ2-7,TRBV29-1,CSVEGDLRGRNEQYF
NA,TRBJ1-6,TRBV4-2,CASSQGETLHF
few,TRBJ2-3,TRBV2,CASSAIGQTDTQYF
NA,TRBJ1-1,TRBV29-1,CSAHRRLNTEAFF
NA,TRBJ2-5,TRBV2,CASSERTSGDQETQYF
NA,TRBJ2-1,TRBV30,CAWSAGAGGYNEQFF
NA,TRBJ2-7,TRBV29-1,CSVEAGTGLSYEQYF
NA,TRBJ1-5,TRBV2,CASSYDRLGQPQHF
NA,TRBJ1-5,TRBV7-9,CASSLGGGAALNQPQHF
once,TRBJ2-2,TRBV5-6,CASSPGHSANTGELFF
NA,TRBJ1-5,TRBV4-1,CASSQDQGGKGQPQHF
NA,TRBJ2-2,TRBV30,CAWRRTANTGELFF
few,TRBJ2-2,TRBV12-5,CASGTVTGELFF
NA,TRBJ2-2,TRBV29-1,CGGYEARGAGELFF
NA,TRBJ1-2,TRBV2,CASRFGTAYGYTF
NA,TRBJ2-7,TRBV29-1,CSVRRDRSYEQYF
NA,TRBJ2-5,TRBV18,CASSPRETQYF
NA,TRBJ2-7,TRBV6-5,CASSYGGPGEQYF
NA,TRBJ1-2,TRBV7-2,CASSLAPNRYGYTF
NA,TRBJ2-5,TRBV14,CASSLNWGETQYF
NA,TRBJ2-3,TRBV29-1,CSVANRADTQYF
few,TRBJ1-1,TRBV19,CASSITGTHNTEAFF
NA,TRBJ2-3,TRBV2,CASNMMTDTQYF
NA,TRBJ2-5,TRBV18,CASSAIETQYF